These 16 T cell receptor beta chains were all obtained from the same sample, sequenced in a study of blood T cell repertoires in COVID-19. Sequencing was performed with immunoSEQ multiplex PCR; in TCRdb, only in-frame clones are kept and a portion is missing. The table has about 59,000 clones, around four fifths seen once. Sequencing used peripheral blood. The source of these receptors is a woman in her seventies with acute or convalescent COVID-19.

The genes are TRBV27 and TRBJ1-2, with 9 bases aligning to TRBD1. Germline CDR1 MNHEY, CDR2 SMNVEV (reference sequence). V lost 5 bases, J lost 4 bases, and 8 bases stayed unmatched. The CDR3 length is 15 residues. CDR3 region: CASSASGTGPYGYTF. CDR3 in DNA: TGTGCCAGCAGTGCCTCCGGGACAGGGCCCTATGGCTACACCTTC.

This clone came up a few times. This chain links TRBV4-2 with TRBJ2-3; TRBD2 aligns across 12 bases. V was pared by 0 bases and J by 4 bases, with 14 bases of the junction left unmatched. CDR3 length: 20 amino acids. Germline V gene lookup returns CDR1 LGHNA and CDR2 YNFKEQ. The CDR3 is CASSQDSSASSGGASDTQYF. CDR3 in DNA: TGTGCCAGCAGCCAAGATAGCTCCGCATCTAGCGGGGGGGCGTCAGATACGCAGTATTTT.

V and J are TRBV20-1 and TRBJ1-1, with D possibly TRBD1 on 5 matching bases. The V and J ends lost 5 bases and 8 bases respectively, with 12 bases between them. The CDR3 is 11 amino acids. CDR1 is DFQATT and CDR2 is SNEGSKA in the germline V gene (reference sequence). In DNA form, the CDR3 reads TGCAGTGCTGTCTCGGGGGTCGAAGCTTTCTTT. Translated: CSAVSGVEAFF.

This chain connects TRBV11-1 to TRBJ1-1; 7 bases are shared with TRBD1. This CDR3 comprises 14 residues. Germline V gene data show CDR1 as SGHAT and CDR2 as FQDESV (reference sequence). The trim removed 5 bases at V and 0 bases at J, leaving 3 bases unmatched. The CDR3 bases are TGTGCCAGCAGCCGAGACAGGGTGAACACTGAAGCTTTCTTT. The encoded protein is CASSRDRVNTEAFF.

The rearrangement joins TRBV5-8 to TRBJ2-5; the match to TRBD1 covers 7 bases. With 4 bases clipped from V and 5 bases from J, the junction kept 11 bases outside the gene matches. The germline gives CDR1 SGHTS, CDR2 YDEGEE. The CDR3 runs 15 residues. CDR3 DNA sequence: TGTGCCAGCAGCCGAAAGGACAGGAGAAGGGAGACCCAGTACTTC. It is translated as CASSRKDRRRETQYF.

The chain is built from TRBV5-5 and TRBJ2-7; 10 nucleotides align to TRBD1. The CDR3 runs 15 residues. V shed 3 bases and J 3 bases; nucleotides not matched to a gene: 6. Germline V gives CDR1 SGHKS, CDR2 YYEKEE (reference sequence). The DNA of the CDR3 is TGTGCCAGCAGCTCGGGACAGGGGAGAATCTACGAGCAGTACGTC. The encoded protein is CASSSGQGRIYEQYV.

The chain recombines TRBV20-1 with TRBJ2-3; 7 nucleotides line up with TRBD1. The CDR3 length is 14 residues. Trimming cost V 3 bases and J 0 bases; bases outside gene matches: 3. In germline, CDR1 is DFQATT, CDR2 SNEGSKA (reference sequence). Here the CDR3 reads CSASVGQSTDTQYF. CDR3 sequence (DNA): TGCAGTGCTAGTGTGGGACAGAGCACAGATACGCAGTATTTT.

The V gene is TRBV15, the J gene TRBJ1-2; D is unresolved. V was shortened by 3 bases and J by 4 bases, with 9 bases between the two germline ends. Germline V gene lookup returns CDR1 LNHNV and CDR2 YYDKDF (reference sequence). The CDR3 runs to 13 residues. Here the CDR3 reads CATSRPAFYGYTF. The CDR3 nucleotides are TGTGCCACCAGCAGGCCAGCGTTCTATGGCTACACCTTC.

This clone has a count of ten or more. This chain links TRBV6-5 with TRBJ1-5, with TRBD1 identical over 7 bases. V trimming: 7 bases; J trimming: 2 bases; junction bases outside the gene matches: 5. CDR1 is MNHEY and CDR2 is SVGAGI in the germline V gene. The CDR3 has 14 residues. CDR3 sequence: CASTLGQRNQPQHF. The CDR3 DNA reads TGTGCCAGCACCCTGGGACAGCGCAATCAGCCCCAGCATTTT.

The chain uses TRBV28 and TRBJ1-1, with D unclear. The V end lost 2 bases, the J end lost 6 bases, and 13 bases lay between the germline ends. There are 14 residues in the CDR3. Per the germline V gene, CDR1 is MDHEN and CDR2 is SYDVKM. The CDR3 here is CASSLSTAYSEAFF. CDR3 nucleotides: TGTGCCAGCAGTTTAAGTACAGCTTACTCTGAAGCTTTCTTT. Variable domain in full (rest from reference TRBV28 and TRBJ1-1): DVKVTQSSRYLVKRTGEKVFLECVQDMDHENMFWYRQDPGLGLRLIYFSYDVKMKEKGDIPEGYSVSREKKERFSLILESASTNQTSMYLCASSLSTAYSEAFFGQGTRLTVV.

The chain links TRBV13 to TRBJ1-1, with D hard to call. This CDR3 comprises 15 residues. Trimming shortened V by 4 bases and J by 1 base, and 13 bases separated the two germline ends. Germline-derived CDR1 and CDR2 are PRHDT and FYEKMQ (reference sequence). The CDR3 is CASSSYKGENTEAFF. In DNA form, the CDR3 reads TGTGCCAGCAGCTCCTACAAGGGAGAGAACACTGAAGCTTTCTTT.

In its sample, this clone was seen a few times. V usage is TRBV11-3 and J usage is TRBJ2-5, with a possible D match to TRBD2 (5 bases). The CDR3 has 11 amino acids. The V gene lost 4 bases and the J gene lost 7 bases, with 7 bases spanning the gap. Germline CDR1 and CDR2: SGHNT and YENEEA. CDR3 DNA sequence: TGTGCCAGCAGCTCCGAGGGGACCCAGTACTTC. It specifies CASSSEGTQYF.

The CDR3 spells CASTRDRVNYGYTF. CDR3 DNA sequence: TGTGCCAGCACCCGGGACAGGGTTAACTATGGCTACACCTTC. This chain connects TRBV2 to TRBJ1-2; 9 bases map to TRBD1. The length of the CDR3 is 14 residues. Germline CDR1 and CDR2: SNHLY and FYNNEI. After removal of 7 bases from V and 1 base from J, the junction contained 4 bases not matched to a gene. The full variable domain, with the rest looked up from reference TRBV2 and TRBJ1-2, is EPEVTQTPSHQVTQMGQEVILRCVPISNHLYFYWYRQILGQKVEFLVSFYNNEISEKSEIFDDQFSVERPDGSNFTLKIRSTKLEDSAMYFCASTRDRVNYGYTFGSGTRLTVV.

This clone was seen only once. The chain combines TRBV19 with TRBJ1-2; 12 positions agree with TRBD1. V gave up 6 bases and J gave up 2 bases; unmatched junction bases: 10. The germline V gene encodes CDR1 LNHDA and CDR2 SQIVND (reference sequence). This CDR3 has 17 residues. CDR3 sequence (DNA): TGTGCCAGTAGCCTCCGGGACAGGGGGCGCATCAACTATGGCTACACCTTC. This codes for CASSLRDRGRINYGYTF.

The chain is built from TRBV30 and TRBJ1-1; D gene ambiguous. This CDR3 has 12 amino acids. Germline loops: CDR1 GTSNPN, CDR2 SVGIG (reference sequence). V shed 7 bases and J shed 1 base, with 10 bases lying between them. The CDR3 region has the DNA TGTGCCTACACACCTTGGAACACTGAAGCTTTCTTT. Translating gives CAYTPWNTEAFF.

The chain is built from TRBV15 and TRBJ1-5; D is unresolved. CDR3 length: 14 residues. Germline CDR1 reads LNHNV; CDR2 reads YYDKDF (reference sequence). The V end was cut by 0 bases, the J end by 9 bases, with 12 bases between. CDR3 bases: TGTGCCACCAGCAGAGATCCTGAGAGTCGGCCCCAGCATTTT. This encodes CATSRDPESRPQHF.